The 6 T cell receptor beta chains reported below all come from one sample, sequenced in a study of lymphopenia after photon versus proton radiotherapy. Sequencing was performed with immunoSEQ multiplex PCR; in TCRdb, only in-frame clones are kept and a portion is missing. The table includes some 30,000 clones, around 90% detected once. This material consisted of peripheral blood, taken from a patient treated with photon-based radiotherapy. The receptor set was obtained from a woman aged 45-60 years with pancreatic cancer.

This chain uses TRBV5-4 with TRBJ2-5; 9 nucleotides line up with TRBD1. The CDR3 is 15 amino acids. CDR1 SGHNT and CDR2 YYREEE come from the germline V gene (reference sequence). The V segment lost 3 bases and the J segment 2 bases; nucleotides outside the gene matches: 5. Here the CDR3 reads CASSSGQGTQETQYF. CDR3 DNA sequence: TGTGCCAGCAGCTCCGGACAGGGGACACAAGAGACCCAGTACTTC.

This clone has more than one count but fewer than ten. The chain carries TRBV15 and TRBJ1-5; 8 nucleotides line up with TRBD1. The germline CDR1 and CDR2 sequences are LNHNV and YYDKDF (reference sequence). V was clipped by 6 bases and J by 4 bases; unmatched bases: 5. The CDR3 runs to 14 residues. The CDR3 loop is CATRQGASNQPQHF. The CDR3 DNA reads TGTGCCACCAGGCAGGGGGCCTCGAATCAGCCCCAGCATTTT.

The chain joins TRBV5-6 to TRBJ2-5; D remains ambiguous. V dropped 1 base and J dropped 3 bases, with 7 bases sitting between them. The CDR3 consists of 13 residues. Germline V CDR1 and CDR2: SGHDT, YYEEEE. The CDR3 loop is CASSLMPKETQYF. The CDR3 region has the DNA TGTGCCAGCAGCTTGATGCCCAAAGAGACCCAGTACTTC.

This clone was found a few times. V is TRBV30 and J is TRBJ1-4; 8 positions agree with TRBD1. Looked up from germline, CDR1 is GTSNPN and CDR2 is SVGIG (reference sequence). With 2 bases clipped from V and 7 bases from J, the junction kept 3 bases outside the gene matches. CDR3 length equals 13 residues. In DNA form, the CDR3 reads TGTGCCTGGAGTTTTGACAGGGGTGAAAAACTGTTTTTT. Protein sequence: CAWSFDRGEKLFF.

This clone has a single count. The rearrangement links TRBV4-3 to TRBJ2-1; perhaps TRBD2 as D (5 bases). CDR1 is LGHNA and CDR2 is YSLEER in the germline V gene. The CDR3 extends over 14 amino acids. The germline V and J ends were trimmed by 0 bases and 15 bases, with 18 bases remaining between them. DNA for the CDR3: TGCGCCAGCAGCCAAGATATAAATGCGCGGGCCCTGTTCTTC. Encoded protein: CASSQDINARALFF.

This chain uses TRBV9 with TRBJ2-7; 9 bases fit TRBD2. The CDR3 contains 17 residues. The J segment lost 0 bases and the V segment lost 1 base, leaving 8 bases of the junction unmatched. Germline values: CDR1 SGDLS, CDR2 YYNGEE. The CDR3 DNA sequence: TGTGCCAGCAGCGTACACCCTAGCGGGAATAGCTCCTACGAGCAGTACTTC. Amino acid sequence: CASSVHPSGNSSYEQYF.